This T cell receptor beta chain was recovered during a study of PD-1 blockade in classical Hodgkin lymphoma. Overall study findings and caveats: Individuals who commenced nivolumab within less than 1 year of ASCT were excluded. Newly diagnosed patients had diversity similar to the baseline diversity of complete responders. Repertoire difference causes, possibly disease activity or prior therapy, remain undefined.

Sequenced by immunoSEQ multiplex PCR; TCRdb stores in-frame clones only, minus some. The sample has tens of thousands of clones, over 75% seen once; the top ten hold around 15%. Concerning this clone itself: Antigen specificity is unknown.

CDR1 and CDR2 (germline): SGHNT, YYREEE (reference sequence). V lost 4 bases, J lost 7 bases, and 10 bases stayed unmatched. The CDR3 length is 16 residues. Time point in this sample: cycle 4 day 1 (C4D1), after less than 7 weeks of nivolumab. Every patient relapsed after autologous stem cell transplantation, and brentuximab vedotin exposure varied. The sequencing here drew on peripheral blood mononuclear cells (PBMCs), taken before the fourth cycle of nivolumab. The sequence derives from a human donor with classical Hodgkin lymphoma. The V gene is TRBV5-4, the J gene TRBJ2-5; 13 nucleotides match TRBD2. Here the CDR3 DNA reads TGTGCCAGCAGCCGAGGGACTAGCGGGGTCTTGGGGACCCAGTACTTC. It encodes CASSRGTSGVLGTQYF. The full variable domain, with the rest looked up from reference TRBV5-4 and TRBJ2-5, is ETGVTQSPTHLIKTRGQQVTLRCSSQSGHNTVSWYQQALGQGPQFIFQYYREEENGRGNFPPRFSGLQFPNYSSELNVNALELDDSALYLCASSRGTSGVLGTQYFGPGTRLLVL.